Listed below are T cell receptor beta chains from one sample, sequenced in a study of a mutant IDH1 vaccine in newly diagnosed glioma. The method was immunoSEQ multiplex PCR; TCRdb's version includes in-frame clones alone and lacks a portion of them. Of tens of thousands of clones in the sample, more than 60% are singletons; the top ten hold about 1.7%. Sample: PBMCs, taken from a glioma patient treated with radiotherapy, temozolomide or both. The receptors derive from a woman in her 40s with glioma. Both conserved end residues are part of each CDR3.

v_gene: TRBV7-2; j_gene: TRBJ1-3; CDR3aa: CASSSTAQNTIYF
v_gene: TRBV6-1; j_gene: TRBJ1-6; CDR3aa: CASNSPRRPLHF
v_gene: TRBV19; j_gene: TRBJ1-5; CDR3aa: CASSIGGQGNQPQHF
v_gene: TRBV4-1; j_gene: TRBJ2-5; CDR3aa: CASSQVTTGTADQETQYF
v_gene: TRBV12-5; j_gene: TRBJ1-3; CDR3aa: CASGLVSGSGNTIYF
v_gene: TRBV7-6; j_gene: TRBJ1-1; CDR3aa: CASSLGSRGSNTEAFF
v_gene: TRBV15; j_gene: TRBJ2-7; CDR3aa: CATSRVPGQGGYEQYF
v_gene: TRBV4-3; j_gene: TRBJ1-1; CDR3aa: CASSQGIFTEGRDTEAFF
v_gene: TRBV30; j_gene: TRBJ1-2; CDR3aa: CAWSLDANYGYTF
v_gene: TRBV30; j_gene: TRBJ2-1; CDR3aa: CAWRQYYNEQFF
v_gene: TRBV5-1; j_gene: TRBJ1-2; CDR3aa: CASSLEGTGANYGYTF
v_gene: TRBV6-6; j_gene: TRBJ1-1; CDR3aa: CASSFQTGSTEAFF
v_gene: TRBV4-3; j_gene: TRBJ1-2; CDR3aa: CASSRASLDANGYTF
v_gene: TRBV4-2; j_gene: TRBJ2-1; CDR3aa: CASSARPPGDEQFF
v_gene: TRBV4-3; j_gene: TRBJ2-2; CDR3aa: CASRDSLLSFTGELFF
v_gene: TRBV30; j_gene: TRBJ1-1; CDR3aa: CAWSAGGSTEAFF
v_gene: TRBV25-1; j_gene: TRBJ1-2; CDR3aa: CASSAAGGGNYGYTF
v_gene: TRBV5-6; j_gene: TRBJ2-4; CDR3aa: CASSSRGGGNIQYF
v_gene: TRBV6-4; j_gene: TRBJ1-2; CDR3aa: CASSDRGGYGYTF
v_gene: TRBV19; j_gene: TRBJ1-1; CDR3aa: CASSPLGRTEAFF
v_gene: TRBV7-2; j_gene: TRBJ1-2; CDR3aa: CASSLLQGGYGYTF
v_gene: TRBV11-3; j_gene: TRBJ2-1; CDR3aa: CASSRSDSFNEQFF
v_gene: TRBV4-1; j_gene: TRBJ2-5; CDR3aa: CASSQDFETQYF
v_gene: TRBV5-6; j_gene: TRBJ1-2; CDR3aa: CASSLVEGGYTF
v_gene: TRBV27; j_gene: TRBJ1-2; CDR3aa: CASSFSPDTGYTF
v_gene: TRBV9; j_gene: TRBJ1-2; CDR3aa: CASSGPGQGAQNYGYTF
v_gene: TRBV2; j_gene: TRBJ1-1; CDR3aa: CASSLSRGDTEAFF
v_gene: TRBV6-1; j_gene: TRBJ2-7; CDR3aa: CASSEQSRREQYF
v_gene: TRBV11-3; j_gene: TRBJ1-4; CDR3aa: CASSLGGVSNEKLFF
v_gene: TRBV30; j_gene: TRBJ1-1; CDR3aa: CAWSVQPDRGSAFF
v_gene: TRBV6-1; j_gene: TRBJ1-1; CDR3aa: CATCGRMNTEAFF